This TCR beta chain was identified during a study of T cells in Graves' hyperthyroidism and ophthalmopathy. Thyroid ultrasound, orbital computed tomography, clinical symptoms, and serum thyroxine and TRAb underpinned diagnoses. RNA transcripts provided the source from which TCR beta CDR3 regions were amplified. The primer set for the first-round RT-PCR of the TCR CDR3 was HTBI. TCRdb independently ran MiXCR on the multiplex PCR reads; one entry per CDR3 protein. The table lists approximately 400,000 distinct CDR3 sequences, about 14% of them singletons. This clonotype was counted at least ten times. Trimming pared 5 bases from V and 7 bases from J, leaving 9 bases between. There are 12 residues in the CDR3. Germline CDR1 is MDHEN and CDR2 is SYDVKM.

V gene TRBV28 combines with J gene TRBJ1-5; weak D call: TRBD1 (5 bases). This sequence originates from an older woman with Graves' hyperthyroidism. The sample comprised blood. This CDR3 reads CASSVQAQPQHF. In nucleotides, the CDR3 is TGTGCCAGCAGTGTACAGGCACAGCCCCAGCATTTT.